The clone carrying this T cell receptor beta chain was observed once. The germline V gene encodes CDR1 SGHRS and CDR2 YFSETQ. This CDR3 is 16 amino acids long. J lost 6 bases, V lost 0 bases, and 10 bases had no gene match. The record originates from a study of blood T cell repertoires in COVID-19. Across the study: Sample material is recorded as cDNA or gDNA derived from T cells, B-cell-depleted T cells, or PBMCs.

The data were produced by immunoSEQ multiplex PCR, yet TCRdb's version contains in-frame clones alone and is incomplete. The sample shows about 240,000 clones, around four fifths of them seen only once. Specimen: peripheral blood. This chain connects TRBV5-1 to TRBJ2-3, with TRBD2 identical over 7 bases. The TCR comes from a woman between 55 and 75 years old with active or convalescent COVID-19. CDR3 DNA: TGCGCCAGCAGCTTGGAGACTTGGGGGAGGGAGGATACGCAGTATTTT. It codes for CASSLETWGREDTQYF.